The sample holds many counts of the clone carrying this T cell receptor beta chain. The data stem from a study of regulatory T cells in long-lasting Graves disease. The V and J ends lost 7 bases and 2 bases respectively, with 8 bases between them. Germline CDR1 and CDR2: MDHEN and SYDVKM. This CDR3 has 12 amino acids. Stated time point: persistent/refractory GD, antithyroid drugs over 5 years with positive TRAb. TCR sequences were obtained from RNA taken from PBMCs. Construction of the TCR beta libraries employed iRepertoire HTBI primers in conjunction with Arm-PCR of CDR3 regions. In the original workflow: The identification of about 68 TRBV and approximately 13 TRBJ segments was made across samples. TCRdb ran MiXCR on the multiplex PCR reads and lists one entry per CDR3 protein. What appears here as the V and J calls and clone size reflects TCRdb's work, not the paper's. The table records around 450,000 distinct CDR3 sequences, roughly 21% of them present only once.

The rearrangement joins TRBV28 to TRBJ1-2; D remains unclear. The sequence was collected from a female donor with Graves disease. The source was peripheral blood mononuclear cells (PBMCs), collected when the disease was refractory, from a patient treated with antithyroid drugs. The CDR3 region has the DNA TGTGCCAGCAACCAGGAAAACTATGGCTACACCTTC. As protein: CASNQENYGYTF.